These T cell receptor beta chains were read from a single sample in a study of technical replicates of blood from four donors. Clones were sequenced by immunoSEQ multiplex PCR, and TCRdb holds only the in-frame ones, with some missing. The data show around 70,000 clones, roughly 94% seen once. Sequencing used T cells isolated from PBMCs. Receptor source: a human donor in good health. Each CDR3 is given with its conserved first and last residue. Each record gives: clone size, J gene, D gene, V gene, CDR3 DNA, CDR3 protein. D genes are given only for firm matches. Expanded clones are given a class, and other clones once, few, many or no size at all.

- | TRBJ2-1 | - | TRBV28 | TGTGCCAGCAGGGCAGGGTTTTCCGACTCCAATGAGCAGTTCTTC | CASRAGFSDSNEQFF
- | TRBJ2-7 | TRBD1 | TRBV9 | TGTGCCAGCAGCGTAGATGTTAGGGGGCACGACGAGCAGTACTTC | CASSVDVRGHDEQYF
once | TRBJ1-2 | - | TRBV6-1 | TGTGCCAGCAGTGAAATAGGGGAATATTACTATGGCTACACCTTC | CASSEIGEYYYGYTF
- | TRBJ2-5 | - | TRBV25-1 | TGTGCCAGCAGTGAAGACCACAGGGGAGGCGAGACCCAGTACTTC | CASSEDHRGGETQYF
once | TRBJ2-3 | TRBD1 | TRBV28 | TGTGCCAGTACAGGGGGCGTATATACGCAGTATTTT | CASTGGVYTQYF
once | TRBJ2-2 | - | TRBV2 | TGTGCCAGCAATGCCGGGAGGAACACCGGGGAGCTGTTTTTT | CASNAGRNTGELFF
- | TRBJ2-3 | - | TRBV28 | TGTGCCAGCAGTTGGACGGGGAGCACAGATACGCAGTATTTT | CASSWTGSTDTQYF
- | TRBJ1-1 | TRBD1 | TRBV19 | TGTGCCAGTAGAACACAGGGGGACCCTGAAGCTTTCTTT | CASRTQGDPEAFF
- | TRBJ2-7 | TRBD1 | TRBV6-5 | TGTGCCAGCCCCACCCTAGGACAGGGCTACGAGCAGTACTTC | CASPTLGQGYEQYF
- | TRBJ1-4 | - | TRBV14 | TGTGCCAGCAGCCATAGACAGGCAACTAATGAAAAACTGTTTTTT | CASSHRQATNEKLFF
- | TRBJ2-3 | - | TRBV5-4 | TGTGCCAGCAGCTTGATCAGTTCTCCGGGAGATACGCAGTATTTT | CASSLISSPGDTQYF
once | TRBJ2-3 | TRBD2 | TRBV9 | TGTGCCAGCAGCGTAGAAGGGACTAGCGGGGGTTGGGGGGGAACAGATACGCAGTATTTT | CASSVEGTSGGWGGTDTQYF
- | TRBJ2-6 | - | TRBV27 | TGTGCCAGCAGTTTAGTATCTGGGGCCAACGTCCTGACTTTC | CASSLVSGANVLTF
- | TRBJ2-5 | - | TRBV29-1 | TGCAGCGCCGACACGGCTACAGCCACCGAGACCCAGTACTTC | CSADTATATETQYF
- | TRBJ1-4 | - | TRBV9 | TGTGCCAGCAGCGTAGCGGGGGTGATAGGAGAAAAACTGTTTTTT | CASSVAGVIGEKLFF
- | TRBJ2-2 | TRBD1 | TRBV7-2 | TGTGCCAGCAGTTTAGGGAGACAGGGGTATCTCGGGGAGCTGTTTTTT | CASSLGRQGYLGELFF
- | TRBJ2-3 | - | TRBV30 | TGTGCCGAGAGGTCGGGGATAGGTGCAGATACGCAGTATTTT | CAERSGIGADTQYF
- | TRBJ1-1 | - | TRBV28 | TGTGCCAGCAGTTCCGGGATCTGGATGAACACTGAAGCTTTCTTT | CASSSGIWMNTEAFF
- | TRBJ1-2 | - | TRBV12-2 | TGTGCAAGTCGCTTAGCGCTTCAGCCCGGAGGCTATGGCTACACCTTC | CASRLALQPGGYGYTF
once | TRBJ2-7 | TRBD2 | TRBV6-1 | TGTGCCAGCAGTGAACGGGAGGCCTACGAGCAGTACTTC | CASSEREAYEQYF
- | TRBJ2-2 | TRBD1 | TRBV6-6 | TGTGCCAGCCGACAGGGGGGCACCGGGGAGCTGTTTTTT | CASRQGGTGELFF
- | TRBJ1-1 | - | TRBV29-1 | TGCAGCGTTTCATCAGGCGGGGACACTGAAGCTTTCTTT | CSVSSGGDTEAFF
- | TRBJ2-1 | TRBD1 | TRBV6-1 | TGTGCCAGTGACAGGGGTGACTACAATGAGCAGTTCTTC | CASDRGDYNEQFF
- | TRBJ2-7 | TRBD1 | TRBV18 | TGTGCCAGCTCACCAAGGGACAGGTCAACCTACGAGCAGTACTTC | CASSPRDRSTYEQYF